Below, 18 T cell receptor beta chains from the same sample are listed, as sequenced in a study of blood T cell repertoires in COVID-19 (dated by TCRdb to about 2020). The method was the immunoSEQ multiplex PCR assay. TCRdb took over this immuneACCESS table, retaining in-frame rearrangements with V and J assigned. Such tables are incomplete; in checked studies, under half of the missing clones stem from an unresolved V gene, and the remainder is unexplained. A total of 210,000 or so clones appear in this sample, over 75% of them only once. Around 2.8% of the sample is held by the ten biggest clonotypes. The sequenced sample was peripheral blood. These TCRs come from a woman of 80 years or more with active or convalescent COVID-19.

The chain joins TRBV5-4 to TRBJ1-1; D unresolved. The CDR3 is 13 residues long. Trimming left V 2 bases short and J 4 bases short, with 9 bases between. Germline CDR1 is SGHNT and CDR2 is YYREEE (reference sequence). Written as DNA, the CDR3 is TGTGCCAGCAGCTTCACGGAGACCACTGAAGCTTTCTTT. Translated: CASSFTETTEAFF. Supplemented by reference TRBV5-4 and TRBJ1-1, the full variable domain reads ETGVTQSPTHLIKTRGQQVTLRCSSQSGHNTVSWYQQALGQGPQFIFQYYREEENGRGNFPPRFSGLQFPNYSSELNVNALELDDSALYLCASSFTETTEAFFGQGTRLTVV.

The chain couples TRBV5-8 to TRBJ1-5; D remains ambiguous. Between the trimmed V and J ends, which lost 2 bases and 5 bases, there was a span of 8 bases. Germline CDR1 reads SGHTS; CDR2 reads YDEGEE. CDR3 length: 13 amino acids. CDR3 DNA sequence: TGTGCCAGCAGCTTTAGGAGGGATCAGCCCCAGCATTTT. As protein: CASSFRRDQPQHF. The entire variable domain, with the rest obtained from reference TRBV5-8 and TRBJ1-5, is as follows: EAGVTQSPTHLIKTRGQQATLRCSPISGHTSVYWYQQALGLGLQFLLWYDEGEERNRGNFPPRFSGRQFPNYSSELNVNALELEDSALYLCASSFRRDQPQHFGDGTRLSIL.

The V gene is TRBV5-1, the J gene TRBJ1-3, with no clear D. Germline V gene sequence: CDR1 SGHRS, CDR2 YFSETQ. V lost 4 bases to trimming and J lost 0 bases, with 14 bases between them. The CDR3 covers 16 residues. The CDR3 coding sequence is TGCGCCAGCAGCCCACCAGGCGTCGCCTCTGGAAACACCATATATTTT. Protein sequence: CASSPPGVASGNTIYF.

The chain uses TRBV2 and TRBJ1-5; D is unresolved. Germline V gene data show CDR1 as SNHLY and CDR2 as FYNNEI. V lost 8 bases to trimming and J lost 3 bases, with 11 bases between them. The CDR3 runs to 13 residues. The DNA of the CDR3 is TGTGCCAGCTCGTTGGGAGACAATCAGCCCCAGCATTTT. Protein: CASSLGDNQPQHF.

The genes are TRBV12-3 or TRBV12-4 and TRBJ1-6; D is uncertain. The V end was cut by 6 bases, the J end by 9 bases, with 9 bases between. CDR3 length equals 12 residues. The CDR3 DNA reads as TGTGCCAGCAGGCAAAACAGTTCACCCCTCCACTTT. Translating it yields CASRQNSSPLHF.

The CDR3 region is CASSLPSGANEQFF. CDR3 coding DNA: TGTGCCAGCAGCTTGCCTAGCGGGGCCAATGAGCAGTTCTTC. The V call is TRBV5-4, the J call TRBJ2-1, with TRBD2 identical over 9 bases. The germline V gene has CDR1 SGHNT and CDR2 YYREEE (reference sequence). The CDR3 sequence is 14 residues long. With V trimmed by 1 base and J by 6 bases, 2 bases remained unmatched.

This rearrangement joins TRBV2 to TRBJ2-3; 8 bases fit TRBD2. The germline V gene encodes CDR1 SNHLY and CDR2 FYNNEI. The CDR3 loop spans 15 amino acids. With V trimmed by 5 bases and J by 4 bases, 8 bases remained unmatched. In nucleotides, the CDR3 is TGTGCCAGCAGTCGTAGGGCGGGGGGAGCAGATACGCAGTATTTT. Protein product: CASSRRAGGADTQYF. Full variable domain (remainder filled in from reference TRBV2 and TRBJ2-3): EPEVTQTPSHQVTQMGQEVILRCVPISNHLYFYWYRQILGQKVEFLVSFYNNEISEKSEIFDDQFSVERPDGSNFTLKIRSTKLEDSAMYFCASSRRAGGADTQYFGPGTRLTVL.

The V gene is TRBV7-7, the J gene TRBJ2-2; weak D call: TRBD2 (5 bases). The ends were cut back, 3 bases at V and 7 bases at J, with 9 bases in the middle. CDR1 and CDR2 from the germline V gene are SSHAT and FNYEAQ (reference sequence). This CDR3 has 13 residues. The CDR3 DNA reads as TGTGCCAGCAGCTTTGGACGGGGCGGGGAGCTGTTTTTT. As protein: CASSFGRGGELFF.

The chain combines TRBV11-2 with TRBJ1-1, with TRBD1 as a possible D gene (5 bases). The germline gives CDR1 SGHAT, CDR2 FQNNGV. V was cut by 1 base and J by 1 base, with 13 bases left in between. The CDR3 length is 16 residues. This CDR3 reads CASSLAAGKGNTEAFF. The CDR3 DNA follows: TGTGCCAGCAGCTTAGCGGCAGGGAAGGGGAACACTGAAGCTTTCTTT. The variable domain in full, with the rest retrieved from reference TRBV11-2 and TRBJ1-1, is EAGVAQSPRYKIIEKRQSVAFWCNPISGHATLYWYQQILGQGPKLLIQFQNNGVVDDSQLPKDRFSAERLKGVDSTLKIQPAKLEDSAVYLCASSLAAGKGNTEAFFGQGTRLTVV.

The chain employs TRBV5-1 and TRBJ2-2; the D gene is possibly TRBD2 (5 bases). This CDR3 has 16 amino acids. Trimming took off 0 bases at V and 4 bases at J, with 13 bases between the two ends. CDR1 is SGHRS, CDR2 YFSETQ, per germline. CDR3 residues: CASSLAGLFGTGELFF. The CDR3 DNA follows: TGCGCCAGCAGCTTGGCCGGACTCTTCGGCACCGGGGAGCTGTTTTTT.

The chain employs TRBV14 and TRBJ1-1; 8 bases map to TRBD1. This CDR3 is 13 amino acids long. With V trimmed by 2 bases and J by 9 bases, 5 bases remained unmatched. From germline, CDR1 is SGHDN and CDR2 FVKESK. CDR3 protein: CASSQYHRGKAFF. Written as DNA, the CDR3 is TGTGCCAGCAGCCAATACCACAGGGGGAAAGCTTTCTTT. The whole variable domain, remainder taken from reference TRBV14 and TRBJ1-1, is EAGVTQFPSHSVIEKGQTVTLRCDPISGHDNLYWYRRVMGKEIKFLLHFVKESKQDESGMPNNRFLAERTGGTYSTLKVQPAELEDSGVYFCASSQYHRGKAFFGQGTRLTVV.

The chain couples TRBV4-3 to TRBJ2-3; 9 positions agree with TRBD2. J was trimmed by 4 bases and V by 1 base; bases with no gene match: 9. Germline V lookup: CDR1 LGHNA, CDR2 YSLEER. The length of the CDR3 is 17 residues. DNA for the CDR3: TGCGCCAGCAGCCAAGTTTTTGCGGGGGGGCGGTCAGATACGCAGTATTTT. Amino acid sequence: CASSQVFAGGRSDTQYF.

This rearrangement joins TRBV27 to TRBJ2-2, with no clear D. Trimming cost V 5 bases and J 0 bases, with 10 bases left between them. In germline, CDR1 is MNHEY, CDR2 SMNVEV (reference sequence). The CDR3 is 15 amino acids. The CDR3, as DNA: TGTGCCAGCAGTCCGGTACCCTCGAACACCGGGGAGCTGTTTTTT. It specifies CASSPVPSNTGELFF.

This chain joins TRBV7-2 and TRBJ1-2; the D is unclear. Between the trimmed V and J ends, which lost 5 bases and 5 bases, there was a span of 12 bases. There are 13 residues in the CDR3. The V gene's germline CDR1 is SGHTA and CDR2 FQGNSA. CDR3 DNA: TGTGCCAGCAGCCTAGGCGGTCAGTATGGCTACACCTTC. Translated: CASSLGGQYGYTF.

In nucleotides, the CDR3 is TGCGCCAGCAGCAGGACAGGGGTATTCACTAATGAAAAACTGTTTTTT. This codes for CASSRTGVFTNEKLFF. This chain connects TRBV5-1 to TRBJ1-4; 9 bases agree with TRBD1. CDR3 length: 16 residues. In germline, CDR1 is SGHRS, CDR2 YFSETQ. The trim removed 4 bases at V and 2 bases at J, leaving 6 bases unmatched.

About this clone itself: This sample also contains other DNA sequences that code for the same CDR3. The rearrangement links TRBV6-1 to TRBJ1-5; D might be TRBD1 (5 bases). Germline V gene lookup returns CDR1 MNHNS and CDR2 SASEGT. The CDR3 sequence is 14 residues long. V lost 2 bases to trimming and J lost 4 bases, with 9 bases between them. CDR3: CASSELGGNQPQHF. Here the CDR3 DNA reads TGTGCCAGCAGTGAATTGGGGGGAAATCAGCCCCAGCATTTT.

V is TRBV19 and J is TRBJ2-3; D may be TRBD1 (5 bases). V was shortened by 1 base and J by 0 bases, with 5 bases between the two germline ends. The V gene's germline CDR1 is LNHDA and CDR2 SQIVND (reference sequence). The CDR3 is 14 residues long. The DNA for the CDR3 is TGTGCCAGTAGTATAGGACAGAGCACAGATACGCAGTATTTT. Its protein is CASSIGQSTDTQYF. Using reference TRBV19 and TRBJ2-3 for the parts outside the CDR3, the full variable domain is DGGITQSPKYLFRKEGQNVTLSCEQNLNHDAMYWYRQDPGQGLRLIYYSQIVNDFQKGDIAEGYSVSREKKESFPLTVTSAQKNPTAFYLCASSIGQSTDTQYFGPGTRLTVL.

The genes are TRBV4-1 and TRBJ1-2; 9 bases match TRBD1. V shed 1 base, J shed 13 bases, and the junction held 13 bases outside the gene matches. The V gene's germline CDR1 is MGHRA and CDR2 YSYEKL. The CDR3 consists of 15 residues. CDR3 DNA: TGCGCCAGCAGCCAAGCTCCGGGACAGGGACGCCAGGGCACCTTC. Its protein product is CASSQAPGQGRQGTF.